The sample holds one count of the clone carrying this T cell receptor (beta chain). The data stem from a study of Ad26.COV2.S vaccination and SARS-CoV-2 variants. CDR3 size: 14 residues. Trimming shortened V by 2 bases and J by 6 bases, and 14 bases separated the two germline ends. Germline V gene lookup returns CDR1 SGHRS and CDR2 YFSETQ. Stated treatment: around 19 received Ad26.COV2.S at low or high dose, single or two shots; about 5 received placebo; per-sample allocation not given. Sampling was performed 63 days after the first vaccine or placebo injection. Profiling relied on immunoSEQ multiplex PCR, and the TCRdb table lists in-frame clones only, not all of them. The sample lists about 350,000 clones, approximately 81% occurring once.

The sequencing here drew on peripheral blood, taken in a trial of Ad26.COV2.S vaccine versus placebo. The chain couples TRBV5-1 to TRBJ1-1, with D possibly TRBD1 on 6 matching bases. This clonotype originated in a person between 18 and 65 years old who received the Ad26.COV2.S COVID-19 vaccine or a placebo. The CDR3 DNA sequence: TGCGCCAGCAGCTTTACGTGGGGGGCCGCTGAAGCTTTCTTT. Translating it yields CASSFTWGAAEAFF.